This T cell receptor beta chain is from a study of spatial heterogeneity in lung cancer (dated by TCRdb to between 2018 and 2021). Turning to the overall study: Samples were obtained from 72 patients with early-stage, untreated non-small cell lung cancer from the lung TRACERx cohort. Nonsynonymous mutation counts, determined by whole-exome sequencing of tumor tissue, were related to TCR repertoire features. Follow-up PBMC samples were sequenced whenever available, with a median time to follow-up of 2 to 3 years after resection. Beta-chain transcripts were consistently detected in greater numbers than alpha-chain transcripts, which likely reflected higher beta-chain transcript abundance. Both alpha and beta chains were TCR-sequenced in samples taken at surgery, namely 220 tumor regions, more than 62 matched nontumor lung samples and 50 to 60 PBMC samples. In the raw uncorrected reads, each unique combination of TCR and UMI appeared more than ten times on average. TCR alpha and beta repertoires were quantitatively compared across multiple tumor regions, matched nontumor lung and blood in non-small cell lung cancer.

The receptor library was made with 5' RACE. The sequencing machine was a NextSeq 500. The TCR library protocol attached a unique molecular identifier to each TCR cDNA molecule to allow correction of PCR and sequencing errors. Per the source publication's procedure: TCR identification, UMI-based error correction and CDR3 extraction were performed with Decombinator tools. TCRs above a frequency of 2 per 1,000, corresponding to the top 1% of the tumor frequency distribution, were defined as expanded. Each repertoire was subsampled 100 times to 5,000 TCRs, after which Renyi diversity was computed with the R vegan package. To build CDR3 similarity networks, amino acid triplet string-kernel similarity was used, and CDR3s were connected when their pairwise similarity was above 0.82. TCRdb reran the public reads through fastp at Q25 and MiXCR, keeping productive beta chains. Rows are unified per CDR3 protein, each entry keeping the most common DNA and genes. These V and J calls derive from TCRdb rather than the authors' analysis. Present in this sample are about 120,000 distinct CDR3 sequences, 12% of which were seen just once. Clones ranked in the top ten supply roughly 17% of the sample.

The full study reports these points: Confirming at a functional level the hypothesis that regional TCRs recognize regional mutations was considered to require additional single-cell paired TCR alpha and beta sequencing. Only around 15 patients were included in comparisons of baseline and follow-up blood repertoires. Ubiquitous expanded tumor TCRs showed up in blood more often at tumor resection than at routine follow-up.

Per the publication, the time point label means: blood at routine non-recurrence follow-up after resection. For TCR sequencing, whole RNA was extracted from tumor and nontumor lung tissue, or from cryopreserved PBMC samples, and no cell sorting was done. Only patients with enough RNA available from two or more tumor regions were chosen for TCR sequencing. The CDR3 contains 14 residues, cysteine and phenylalanine counted. The retained sequence is limited to the CDR3, 42 bases, with the frame set at the first base. Compared with germline, V lacks 8 bases and J lacks 3 bases; bases without a gene match: 9. Concerning this clonotype itself: There is no known antigen for this receptor. Base qualities are not at hand, and no much larger clone is one base apart.

The source of this sequence is a male donor with early-stage non-small cell lung cancer. The rearranged chain carries TRBV23-1 and TRBJ2-7; TRBD1 lines up with 8 middle nucleotides. TRBV23-1 is assigned to the ORF class and has an uncertain function. The sample here was PBMCs, taken at follow-up. The nucleotide sequence is given as TGCGCCAGCGCAACCGGGACAGGCCACTACGAGCAGTACTTC. Its product reads: CASATGTGHYEQYF.